This entry concerns a single T cell receptor beta chain. What it recognizes is unknown. The sample originates from a study of human T cells and chemical hapten exposure. Study-wide background: The sensitizing agent was 2% DPC, placed on 2 cm by 2 cm of upper inner arm skin. A patient group, mainly female, showed alopecia areata, totalis or universalis. Study results and caveats: Large CDR3 similarity clusters arose significantly more often from expanded TCRs than from controls.

The CDR3 sequence is 17 residues long. The germline gives CDR1 WSHSY, CDR2 SAAADI. The V end was cut by 3 bases, the J end by 2 bases, with 17 bases between. TCRdb re-analysed the RACE reads in MiXCR, keeping a single row per CDR3 protein. The sample includes 62,000 or so distinct CDR3 sequences, roughly 9.8% of them seen just once. Time point defined: pre-sensitization, week 0. As to treatment: therapeutic diphenylcyclopropenone sensitization with weekly scalp DPC. The rearrangement joins TRBV10-2 to TRBJ1-5, with D possibly TRBD1 on 6 matching bases. Sequenced material: whole blood, taken in connection with sensitization to the hapten diphenylcyclopropenone (DPC). The source of this sequence is a woman aged 50 to 60 with alopecia areata. Some clones in this sample may be carry-over from other donors' samples. CDR3 in amino acids: CASSDLFAGGGNQPQHF. The DNA for the CDR3 is TGCGCCAGCAGTGACCTCTTCGCGGGGGGCGGCAATCAGCCCCAGCATTTT.